This TCR beta chain came from a study of identical twins listed by TCRdb under 2016. A note on the overall study: The study deep-sequenced TCR alpha and beta repertoires from monozygotic twins, unrelated adults of various ages and cord blood to test whether fetal clonotypes persist. To rule out contamination, replicate twin experiments were performed at different times with different library preparation protocols. What the study reported, not specific to this receptor: Fewer insertions were carried by abundant cord blood beta clonotypes; a weaker similar trend was observed in young adult naive repertoires, while no such trend was observed in memory repertoires. Excess twin sharing in beta out-of-frame sequences was weaker because fewer shared sequences lowered the signal-to-noise ratio. Zero-insertion analyses could be partly confounded by invariant T cells such as MAIT and iNKT, though diverse VJ usage argued against such confounding for most clonotypes. Out-of-frame TCR alpha sharing in monozygotic twins was systematically underestimated by recombination models, whereas sharing between unrelated individuals was in agreement with the recombination models. Conclusions relied on cross-sectional statistical analysis, since the same donors could not be followed over many years. Out-of-frame TCR alpha sequences shared between twins showed an excess of low generation-probability sequences compared with coincidental sharing between unrelated individuals.

The library was made by 5' RACE. Instrument used: Illumina HiSeq 2000. Template switching added a universal primer binding site, and the final cDNA carried a unique molecular identifier that allowed TCR cDNA molecules to be counted accurately. Specific primers in the conserved constant-segment region were used to synthesize first-strand cDNA for TCR alpha and beta chains. Each cDNA library was double barcoded, with a SMART-Mk sample barcode plus Illumina barcodes, to control for contamination. TruSeq adapter sequences, together with Illumina sample barcodes, were added in two successive PCR steps. Sequencing of the TCR alpha and beta cDNA libraries was done on the Illumina HiSeq platform using custom primers. The original pipeline was this. MiGEC processed the raw reads to extract unique molecular identifiers, while MiXCR was used to determine the CDR3 positions. Recombination models were inferred per individual with the repgenHMM and IGoR tools using an EM algorithm. The analysis of shared clonotypes was done with the tcR package in R, with sharing normalized by the product of cloneset sizes. To study raw recombination without the effects of thymic and clonal selection, out-of-frame nonproductive sequences were analyzed. Through fastp at Q25 and MiXCR, TCRdb rebuilt clones from the public reads, retaining in-frame beta chains. Here each entry gathers all rows of one CDR3 protein and keeps the most common genes and DNA. TCRdb assigned the V and J calls; the authors' analysis was not used. For this sample there are 250,000 to 300,000 distinct CDR3 sequences; approximately 8.3% appear just once. Roughly 3% of the sample comes from the top ten.

CDR3 length: 12 amino acids, cysteine to phenylalanine. Only CDR3 DNA is held: 36 bases, read in frame from base 1. Relative to germline, V is 5 bases shorter and J is 4 bases shorter, with 5 bases between their ends. The germline V gene (reference sequence) provides CDR1 MNHEY and CDR2 SMNVEV. Only healthy Caucasian donors were included. The twin cohort comprised three pairs of female monozygotic twins, all aged about 18 to 29 years. CD4+ and CD8+ T cell populations were isolated with positive isolation kits from Invitrogen. In the case of this clonotype: Its recognized antigen is unknown. Within one base of it there is no much larger clone, and no base qualities were kept.

The same sample was also used in a study of yellow fever vaccine responses in identical twins. The second study's authors report: According to the authors, in identical twins the way T cells responded to vaccination appeared partly convergent and partly personalized. In identical twins, the study followed T cell clones that responded to the vaccine with precision.

The rearranged chain carries TRBV27 and TRBJ1-4; confidence is insufficient to name the D gene. This clonotype was obtained from a young woman in good health. The sequencing input was CD8+ T cells sorted from blood. For the CDR3, the sequence is CASSAFNEKLFF. The DNA reads as follows: TGTGCCAGCAGTGCATTTAATGAAAAACTGTTTTTT.